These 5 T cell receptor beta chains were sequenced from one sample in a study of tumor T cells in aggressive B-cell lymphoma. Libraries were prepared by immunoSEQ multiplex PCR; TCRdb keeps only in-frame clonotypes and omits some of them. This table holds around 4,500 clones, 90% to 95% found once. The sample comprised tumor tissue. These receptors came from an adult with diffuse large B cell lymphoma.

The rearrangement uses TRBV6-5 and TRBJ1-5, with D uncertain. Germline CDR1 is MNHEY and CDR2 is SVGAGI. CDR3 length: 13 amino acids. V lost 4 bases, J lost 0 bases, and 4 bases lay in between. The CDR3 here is CASSFSSNQPQHF. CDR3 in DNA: TGTGCCAGCAGTTTCAGTAGCAATCAGCCCCAGCATTTT.

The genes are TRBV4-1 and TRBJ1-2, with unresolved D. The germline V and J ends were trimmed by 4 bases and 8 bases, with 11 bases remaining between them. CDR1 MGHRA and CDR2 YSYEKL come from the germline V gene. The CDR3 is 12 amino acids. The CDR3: CASSPGGTGYTF. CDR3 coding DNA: TGCGCCAGCAGCCCCGGCGGCACCGGCTACACCTTC.

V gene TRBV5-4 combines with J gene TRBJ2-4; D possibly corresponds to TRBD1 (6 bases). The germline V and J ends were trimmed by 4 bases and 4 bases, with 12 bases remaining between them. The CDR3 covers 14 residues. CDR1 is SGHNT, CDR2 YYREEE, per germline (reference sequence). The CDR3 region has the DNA TGTGCCAGCAGCGAACAGGGCCTTAAAAACATTCAGTACTTC. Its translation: CASSEQGLKNIQYF.

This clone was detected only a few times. The CDR3, as DNA: TGCAGCGTTGAAGAAGACAGGGGGTCTGGAAACACCATATATTTT. Translation gives CSVEEDRGSGNTIYF. The rearrangement joins TRBV29-1 to TRBJ1-3; 9 nucleotides line up with TRBD1. V gave up 0 bases and J gave up 1 base; unmatched junction bases: 1. CDR1 is SQVTM, CDR2 ANQGSEA, per germline. The CDR3 has 15 amino acids.

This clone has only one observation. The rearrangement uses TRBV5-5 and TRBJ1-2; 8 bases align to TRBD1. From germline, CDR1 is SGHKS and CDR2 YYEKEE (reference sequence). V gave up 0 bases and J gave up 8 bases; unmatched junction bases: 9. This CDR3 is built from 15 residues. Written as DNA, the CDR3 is TGTGCCAGCAGCTTGGACCGCGGACAGGGAGGAGGCTACACCTTC. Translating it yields CASSLDRGQGGGYTF.